This is a list of T cell receptor beta chains from one sample in a study of blood T cell repertoires in COVID-19. Repertoires were generated with immunoSEQ multiplex PCR, while TCRdb's copy carries only in-frame clones and drops some. The profile shows 120,000 or so clones, more than 70% of them singletons. Sequenced sample: peripheral blood. The receptor set was obtained from a man older than 75 with active or convalescent COVID-19. CDR3s include the opening cysteine and the closing phenylalanine or tryptophan. The D gene is left open where the match is weak. A row's size may be missing; if present it is once, few, many or a size class.

CDR3 DNA: TGTGCCACCAGCAGGGAGTTGGGACAGGGATATGCCTATGGCTACACCTTC
CDR3 protein: CATSRELGQGYAYGYTF
J gene: TRBJ1-2
clone size: -
V gene: TRBV15
D gene: TRBD1

CDR3 DNA: TGCGCCAGCAGCCATGACTACGCGGGGGGGCGGGGAGATACGCAGTATTTT
CDR3 protein: CASSHDYAGGRGDTQYF
J gene: TRBJ2-3
clone size: -
V gene: TRBV4-1
D gene: TRBD2

CDR3 DNA: TGTGCCAGCAGCGTAAACCCCGGGGACACCATATATTTT
CDR3 protein: CASSVNPGDTIYF
J gene: TRBJ1-3
clone size: -
V gene: TRBV9
D gene: -

CDR3 DNA: TGTGCCAGCAGCAGACTAGCGGGGAATCTGTTGGGTGAGCAGTTCTTC
CDR3 protein: CASSRLAGNLLGEQFF
J gene: TRBJ2-1
clone size: -
V gene: TRBV28
D gene: TRBD2

CDR3 DNA: TGTGCCAGCAGCAAAAAGGAGGGGGACAGTTTGGAACTGTTTTTT
CDR3 protein: CASSKKEGDSLELFF
J gene: TRBJ1-4
clone size: -
V gene: TRBV21-1
D gene: -

CDR3 DNA: TGCGCCAGCAGCCAAGATATCGAGACTGAAGCTTTCTTT
CDR3 protein: CASSQDIETEAFF
J gene: TRBJ1-1
clone size: -
V gene: TRBV4-3
D gene: -

CDR3 DNA: TGCGCCAGCAGCTTGGGTCAGGGGGGCAATGAGCAGTTCTTC
CDR3 protein: CASSLGQGGNEQFF
J gene: TRBJ2-1
clone size: -
V gene: TRBV5-1
D gene: -

CDR3 DNA: TGTGCCAGCAGTGGTACCGGACAGGGCTGGAACACCGGGGAGCTGTTTTTT
CDR3 protein: CASSGTGQGWNTGELFF
J gene: TRBJ2-2
clone size: -
V gene: TRBV6-1
D gene: TRBD1

CDR3 DNA: TGTGCCAGCAGTTCAGGGGGTACGGACACCGGGGAGCTGTTTTTT
CDR3 protein: CASSSGGTDTGELFF
J gene: TRBJ2-2
clone size: -
V gene: TRBV28
D gene: TRBD1

CDR3 DNA: TGTGCCAGCACTTCGACAGGGGCCAGCACAGATACGCAGTATTTT
CDR3 protein: CASTSTGASTDTQYF
J gene: TRBJ2-3
clone size: few
V gene: TRBV7-8
D gene: TRBD1

CDR3 DNA: TGCGCCAGCAGCCAAGTATTAGCGGGGGGTATAGGGGCCGGGGAGCTGTTTTTT
CDR3 protein: CASSQVLAGGIGAGELFF
J gene: TRBJ2-2
clone size: once
V gene: TRBV4-1
D gene: TRBD2

CDR3 DNA: TGTGCCACCAGCAGAGGACTAGCGGGGGATCAAGAGACCCAGTACTTC
CDR3 protein: CATSRGLAGDQETQYF
J gene: TRBJ2-5
clone size: -
V gene: TRBV24-1
D gene: TRBD2

CDR3 DNA: TGCGCCAGCAGCCAAGCAACGACAGGGGTCTATGGCTACACCTTC
CDR3 protein: CASSQATTGVYGYTF
J gene: TRBJ1-2
clone size: once
V gene: TRBV4-3
D gene: TRBD1

CDR3 DNA: TGCAGCGCTGTGGGGCAGGGAAGAGGAACTGAAGCTTTCTTT
CDR3 protein: CSAVGQGRGTEAFF
J gene: TRBJ1-1
clone size: -
V gene: TRBV29-1
D gene: -

CDR3 DNA: TGTGCCAGCAGCCCGGGTTTAACAGATACGCAGTATTTT
CDR3 protein: CASSPGLTDTQYF
J gene: TRBJ2-3
clone size: -
V gene: TRBV3-1/TRBV3-2
D gene: -

CDR3 DNA: TGTGCCACCAGCAAACGGGGGACAGCAGATACGCAGTATTTT
CDR3 protein: CATSKRGTADTQYF
J gene: TRBJ2-3
clone size: once
V gene: TRBV15
D gene: -

CDR3 DNA: TGTGCCAGTAGTATTCCCGGGGGGGCCGCAGATACGCAGTATTTT
CDR3 protein: CASSIPGGAADTQYF
J gene: TRBJ2-3
clone size: -
V gene: TRBV19
D gene: TRBD2

CDR3 DNA: TGTGCCAGCAGGAACGGTAGGACAGGGTCCTACGAGCAGTACTTC
CDR3 protein: CASRNGRTGSYEQYF
J gene: TRBJ2-7
clone size: -
V gene: TRBV6-5
D gene: TRBD1

CDR3 DNA: TGTGCCAGCAGTGGGGGGAGGGATCTTCGGAATGAGCAGTTCTTC
CDR3 protein: CASSGGRDLRNEQFF
J gene: TRBJ2-1
clone size: once
V gene: TRBV6-2/TRBV6-3
D gene: TRBD2

CDR3 DNA: TGCGCCAGCAGCTTGGAGGTCGGGGGTGGGAATCAGTACTTC
CDR3 protein: CASSLEVGGGNQYF
J gene: TRBJ2-4
clone size: once
V gene: TRBV5-1
D gene: -

CDR3 DNA: TGTGCCAGCAGCAAAAACGATGGTAGGGGGCTTCTCTATGGCTACACCTTC
CDR3 protein: CASSKNDGRGLLYGYTF
J gene: TRBJ1-2
clone size: -
V gene: TRBV9
D gene: TRBD1

CDR3 DNA: TGTGCCAGCAGCGACCGGTTAGCGGGGGAGCAGTTCTTC
CDR3 protein: CASSDRLAGEQFF
J gene: TRBJ2-1
clone size: -
V gene: TRBV6-4
D gene: TRBD2

CDR3 DNA: TGTGCCAGCAGCTTCCAGGGTTCACAAGAGACCCAGTACTTC
CDR3 protein: CASSFQGSQETQYF
J gene: TRBJ2-5
clone size: -
V gene: TRBV7-2
D gene: -

CDR3 DNA: TGCGCCAGCAGCCAAGACCTATACCAAGGGGGTGGAACTGAAGCTTTCTTT
CDR3 protein: CASSQDLYQGGGTEAFF
J gene: TRBJ1-1
clone size: -
V gene: TRBV4-3
D gene: -

CDR3 DNA: TGCGCCAGCAGCCAGGGACAGGGTTCCTACGAGCAGTACTTC
CDR3 protein: CASSQGQGSYEQYF
J gene: TRBJ2-7
clone size: -
V gene: TRBV4-3
D gene: TRBD1

CDR3 DNA: TGTGCCAGCAGTCGTCTAGCATATACTAGCACAGATACGCAGTATTTT
CDR3 protein: CASSRLAYTSTDTQYF
J gene: TRBJ2-3
clone size: -
V gene: TRBV2
D gene: -

CDR3 DNA: TGTGCCAGCGAAATTCCGGGACAGGGAAATAGCAATCAGCCCCAGCATTTT
CDR3 protein: CASEIPGQGNSNQPQHF
J gene: TRBJ1-5
clone size: -
V gene: TRBV19
D gene: TRBD1

CDR3 DNA: TGTGCCAGCAGTTTGGTGGGACAGATTAATTCACCCCTCCACTTT
CDR3 protein: CASSLVGQINSPLHF
J gene: TRBJ1-6
clone size: -
V gene: TRBV28
D gene: TRBD1

CDR3 DNA: TGTGCCAGCAGCCCAACCGGCGGGGGTTTGTCCTACGAGCAGTACTTC
CDR3 protein: CASSPTGGGLSYEQYF
J gene: TRBJ2-7
clone size: -
V gene: TRBV5-8
D gene: TRBD2

CDR3 DNA: TGTGCCACGAAGAGCTATCCGTACAATGAGCAGTTCTTC
CDR3 protein: CATKSYPYNEQFF
J gene: TRBJ2-1
clone size: -
V gene: TRBV6-5
D gene: -

CDR3 DNA: TGTGCCAGCAGCCAGGGACAGGGTGGGTACGAGCAGTACTTC
CDR3 protein: CASSQGQGGYEQYF
J gene: TRBJ2-7
clone size: once
V gene: TRBV5-6
D gene: TRBD1

CDR3 DNA: TGTGCCAGTAGTATGGGGCAGGGGACCGGGGAGCTGTTTTTT
CDR3 protein: CASSMGQGTGELFF
J gene: TRBJ2-2
clone size: -
V gene: TRBV19
D gene: -

CDR3 DNA: TGCGCCAGCAGCCAAAACCCCGCTACGGGGAGCTCTGGAAACACCATATATTTT
CDR3 protein: CASSQNPATGSSGNTIYF
J gene: TRBJ1-3
clone size: -
V gene: TRBV4-3
D gene: -

CDR3 DNA: TGTGCCAGCAGCCCCCACGTAGCCTCAGGGACTGAAGCTTTCTTT
CDR3 protein: CASSPHVASGTEAFF
J gene: TRBJ1-1
clone size: -
V gene: TRBV3-1/TRBV3-2
D gene: -

CDR3 DNA: TGTGCCAGCAGACTGGCCTCACAGGGAGGGGGCAATCAGCCCCAGCATTTT
CDR3 protein: CASRLASQGGGNQPQHF
J gene: TRBJ1-5
clone size: -
V gene: TRBV28
D gene: -

CDR3 DNA: TGTGCCAGCAGCTTGGGGGGGCTGGGGGAAAAACTGTTTTTT
CDR3 protein: CASSLGGLGEKLFF
J gene: TRBJ1-4
clone size: -
V gene: TRBV5-4
D gene: -

CDR3 DNA: TGTGCCAGCAGCCAAGTGACAGGGGGGGGTTCACCCCTCCACTTT
CDR3 protein: CASSQVTGGGSPLHF
J gene: TRBJ1-6
clone size: -
V gene: TRBV14
D gene: TRBD1

CDR3 DNA: TGTGCCAGCAGTTCCTACGGGACAGCCACCTACGAGCAGTACTTC
CDR3 protein: CASSSYGTATYEQYF
J gene: TRBJ2-7
clone size: -
V gene: TRBV28
D gene: TRBD1

CDR3 DNA: TGTGCCAGCAGTCCCCCTCGGGGGGGGTATGGCTACACCTTC
CDR3 protein: CASSPPRGGYGYTF
J gene: TRBJ1-2
clone size: -
V gene: TRBV27
D gene: -

CDR3 DNA: TGTGCCAGCAGTTACCGGACAGGGGAGAGCTACACCTTC
CDR3 protein: CASSYRTGESYTF
J gene: TRBJ1-2
clone size: -
V gene: TRBV6-2/TRBV6-3
D gene: TRBD1

CDR3 DNA: TGTGCCAGCAGCGCTCTCCGGACAGGCAGCTATGGCTACACCTTC
CDR3 protein: CASSALRTGSYGYTF
J gene: TRBJ1-2
clone size: few
V gene: TRBV6-2/TRBV6-3
D gene: TRBD1

CDR3 DNA: TGTGCCAGCAGTTTCCACAGGGCGGGCTACACCTTC
CDR3 protein: CASSFHRAGYTF
J gene: TRBJ1-2
clone size: -
V gene: TRBV12-3/TRBV12-4
D gene: -

CDR3 DNA: TGTGCCAGCAGCGTTTTACAGGGGGATGAGCAGTTCTTC
CDR3 protein: CASSVLQGDEQFF
J gene: TRBJ2-1
clone size: -
V gene: TRBV3-1/TRBV3-2
D gene: TRBD1

CDR3 DNA: TGCGCCAGCAGCTTGGCCTACAGGGGGCGCGAAGAGACCCAGTACTTC
CDR3 protein: CASSLAYRGREETQYF
J gene: TRBJ2-5
clone size: -
V gene: TRBV5-1
D gene: TRBD1

CDR3 DNA: TGTGCCAGCAGCTTACAGGGGTATACTGAAGCTTTCTTT
CDR3 protein: CASSLQGYTEAFF
J gene: TRBJ1-1
clone size: -
V gene: TRBV7-3
D gene: -

CDR3 DNA: TGTGCCAGCAGCTTAGGGGGCGGGATTTACACAGATACGCAGTATTTT
CDR3 protein: CASSLGGGIYTDTQYF
J gene: TRBJ2-3
clone size: -
V gene: TRBV11-2
D gene: -

CDR3 DNA: TGTGCCTGCAGCGGGTCAGGGAACGAGCAGTACTTC
CDR3 protein: CACSGSGNEQYF
J gene: TRBJ2-7
clone size: -
V gene: TRBV14
D gene: -

CDR3 DNA: TGTGCCAGCAGCGCACGTACCAGCGCTCAAGAGACCCAGTACTTC
CDR3 protein: CASSARTSAQETQYF
J gene: TRBJ2-5
clone size: -
V gene: TRBV5-4
D gene: -

CDR3 DNA: TGTGCCAGTGAGCGAAGCGGGGACTACGAGCAGTACTTC
CDR3 protein: CASERSGDYEQYF
J gene: TRBJ2-7
clone size: -
V gene: TRBV14
D gene: TRBD2

CDR3 DNA: TGTGCCAGCAGCCTACAGGGGACTCCTAACTATGGCTACACCTTC
CDR3 protein: CASSLQGTPNYGYTF
J gene: TRBJ1-2
clone size: -
V gene: TRBV5-4
D gene: TRBD1

CDR3 DNA: TGTGCCAGCAGCTCACAGGGGAACTATGGCTACACCTTC
CDR3 protein: CASSSQGNYGYTF
J gene: TRBJ1-2
clone size: few
V gene: TRBV5-5
D gene: TRBD1

CDR3 DNA: TGTGCCAGCAGTCCGGGACAGATACCCCAGCATTTT
CDR3 protein: CASSPGQIPQHF
J gene: TRBJ1-5
clone size: -
V gene: TRBV12-3/TRBV12-4
D gene: TRBD1

CDR3 DNA: TGTGCCAGTAGTATGGGGAGCGGACTACAAGAGACCCAGTACTTC
CDR3 protein: CASSMGSGLQETQYF
J gene: TRBJ2-5
clone size: few
V gene: TRBV19
D gene: -